This T cell receptor (beta chain) was captured by sequencing in a study of metastatic and nonmetastatic thyroid tumors. Study context: Where malignant and benign thyroid patients were concerned, repertoires were compared across blood and tumor or nodule tissue. General study results and limits: A significant increase in TCR beta diversity was reportedly seen in malignant thyroid tumors relative to benign nodules, in blood and tumor.

Before thyroid surgery, none of the patients had received any treatment. This CDR3 has 14 amino acids. V shed 5 bases and J shed 1 base, with 11 bases lying between them. CDR1 and CDR2 from the germline V gene are MNHNS and SASEGT. In the original analysis: In papillary thyroid cancer, a distant-metastasis classifier was built using CDR3 differences across clinicopathological groups. TCRdb re-called clones via MiXCR from the PCR reads. The V and J calls were not made by the authors but by TCRdb's processing. The table has approximately 31,000 clones, about 32% seen once. On this clone: The antigen is not known.

The sequenced sample consisted of blood. The gene calls are TRBV6-1 and TRBJ1-1; no firm D call. The sequence was obtained from a female donor with papillary thyroid cancer or a benign thyroid nodule (not recorded which). Some clones in this sample may be carry-over from other donors' samples. In DNA form, the CDR3 reads TGTGCCAGCAGTACAATTCGAAGGAACACTGAAGCTTTCTTT. Amino acid sequence: CASSTIRRNTEAFF.